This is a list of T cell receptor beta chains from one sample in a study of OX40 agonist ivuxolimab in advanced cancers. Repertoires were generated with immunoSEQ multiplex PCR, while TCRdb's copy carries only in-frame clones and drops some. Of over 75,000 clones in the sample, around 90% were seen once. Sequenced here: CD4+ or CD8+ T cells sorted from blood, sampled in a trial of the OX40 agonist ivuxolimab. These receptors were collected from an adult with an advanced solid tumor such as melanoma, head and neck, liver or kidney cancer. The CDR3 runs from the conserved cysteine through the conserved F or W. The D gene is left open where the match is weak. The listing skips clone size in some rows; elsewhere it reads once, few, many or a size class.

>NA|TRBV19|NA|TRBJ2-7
CASSIPGPYEQYF
TGTGCCAGTAGTATACCGGGGCCGTACGAGCAGTACTTC
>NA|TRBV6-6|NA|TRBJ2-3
CASIATPRPLDTQYF
TGTGCCAGCATCGCGACACCCAGGCCCCTGGATACGCAGTATTTT
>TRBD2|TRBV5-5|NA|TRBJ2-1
CASSLVGRSNEQFF
TGTGCCAGCAGCTTGGTCGGGAGGTCCAATGAGCAGTTCTTC
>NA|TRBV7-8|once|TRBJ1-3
CASSSGDNSGNTIYF
TGTGCCAGCAGCTCAGGGGACAACTCTGGAAACACCATATATTTT
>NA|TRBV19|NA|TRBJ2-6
CASSINSAVSGANVLTF
TGTGCCAGTAGTATTAACTCGGCAGTCTCTGGGGCCAACGTCCTGACTTTC
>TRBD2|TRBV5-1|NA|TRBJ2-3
CASRTGTSGISDTQYF
TGCGCCAGCAGAACCGGGACTAGCGGGATTTCAGATACGCAGTATTTT
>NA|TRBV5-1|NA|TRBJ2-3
CASSLGGIPGTDTQYF
TGCGCCAGCAGCTTAGGGGGGATCCCGGGCACAGATACGCAGTATTTT
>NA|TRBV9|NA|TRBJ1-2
CASSVGAGRYGYTF
TGTGCCAGCAGCGTAGGGGCGGGGAGGTATGGCTACACCTTC
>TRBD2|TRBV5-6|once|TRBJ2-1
CASSTRLAASYNEQFF
TGTGCCAGCAGCACCCGACTAGCGGCCTCCTACAATGAGCAGTTCTTC
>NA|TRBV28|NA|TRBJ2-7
CASSLSSQTEGYEQYF
TGTGCCAGCAGTTTATCTTCTCAAACCGAGGGTTACGAGCAGTACTTC
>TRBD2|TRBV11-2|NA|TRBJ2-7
CASSPGLASYEQYF
TGTGCCAGCAGCCCGGGACTAGCTTCCTACGAGCAGTACTTC
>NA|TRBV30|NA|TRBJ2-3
CAWAGQLTDTQYF
TGTGCCTGGGCGGGACAGCTCACAGATACGCAGTATTTT
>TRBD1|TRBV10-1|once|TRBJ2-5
CASSPRQGETQYF
TGCGCCAGCAGCCCCAGACAGGGGGAGACCCAGTACTTC
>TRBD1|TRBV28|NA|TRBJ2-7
CASRTTGAPLSYEQYF
TGTGCCAGCAGAACCACAGGGGCTCCTCTCTCCTACGAGCAGTACTTC
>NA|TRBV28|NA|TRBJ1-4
CASRETGGQEKLFF
TGTGCCAGCAGGGAGACGGGGGGGCAAGAAAAACTGTTTTTT
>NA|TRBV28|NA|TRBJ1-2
CASRFKGSTYNYGYTF
TGTGCCAGCCGCTTTAAGGGCAGCACTTATAACTATGGCTACACCTTC
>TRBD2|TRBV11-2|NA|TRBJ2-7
CASSLALATYEQYF
TGTGCCAGCAGCTTGGCACTAGCGACCTACGAGCAGTACTTC
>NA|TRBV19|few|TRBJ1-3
CASSTLQSSGNTIYF
TGTGCCAGTAGTACGTTACAGAGCTCTGGAAACACCATATATTTT
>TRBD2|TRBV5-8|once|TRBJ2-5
CASSFMSGGETQYF
TGTGCCAGCAGCTTTATGTCGGGGGGTGAGACCCAGTACTTC
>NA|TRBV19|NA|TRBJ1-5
CASSIATQPGQPQHF
TGTGCCAGTAGTATAGCCACCCAGCCGGGTCAGCCCCAGCATTTT
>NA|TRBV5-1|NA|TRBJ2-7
CASSLDRVGDEQYF
TGCGCCAGCAGCTTGGACAGGGTAGGGGACGAGCAGTACTTC
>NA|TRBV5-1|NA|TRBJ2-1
CASSLMTRSSYNEQFF
TGCGCCAGCAGCTTAATGACTAGGAGCTCCTACAATGAGCAGTTCTTC
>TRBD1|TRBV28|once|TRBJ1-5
CASSLNRGQHF
TGTGCCAGCAGTTTGAACAGGGGCCAGCATTTT
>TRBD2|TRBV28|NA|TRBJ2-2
CASRPPTGGPNTGELFF
TGTGCCAGCAGACCCCCAACGGGAGGACCTAACACCGGGGAGCTGTTTTTT
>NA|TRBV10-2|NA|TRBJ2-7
CASKRTRVSYEQYF
TGCGCCAGCAAAAGGACCCGCGTTTCCTACGAGCAGTACTTC
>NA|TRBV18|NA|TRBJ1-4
CASSPPDSHEKLFF
TGTGCCAGCTCACCACCGGACAGCCATGAAAAACTGTTTTTT
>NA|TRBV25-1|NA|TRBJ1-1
CASSARGAMGTEAFF
TGTGCCAGCAGTGCGCGGGGGGCAATGGGCACTGAAGCTTTCTTT
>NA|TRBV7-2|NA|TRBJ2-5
CASSLRGDRETQYF
TGTGCCAGCAGCTTAAGGGGGGATAGGGAGACCCAGTACTTC
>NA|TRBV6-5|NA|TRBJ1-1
CASSYRQESTEAFF
TGTGCCAGCAGTTACCGACAGGAGTCCACTGAAGCTTTCTTT
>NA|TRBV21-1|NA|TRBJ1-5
CASSGREDNQPQHF
TGTGCCAGCAGCGGACGGGAGGACAATCAGCCCCAGCATTTT
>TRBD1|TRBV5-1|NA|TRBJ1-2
CASSLVQGADYGYTF
TGCGCCAGCAGCCTAGTACAGGGGGCGGACTATGGCTACACCTTC
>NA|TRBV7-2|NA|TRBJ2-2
CASSFEGAIGGELFF
TGTGCCAGCAGCTTTGAAGGGGCTATAGGCGGGGAGCTGTTTTTT
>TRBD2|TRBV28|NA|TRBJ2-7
CASRNPGLESEQYF
TGTGCCAGCAGGAACCCCGGACTAGAGAGCGAGCAGTACTTC
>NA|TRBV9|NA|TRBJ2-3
CASSVGVADTQYF
TGTGCCAGCAGCGTAGGTGTGGCAGATACGCAGTATTTT
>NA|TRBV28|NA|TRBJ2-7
CASRGGGEQYF
TGTGCCAGCAGAGGTGGCGGCGAGCAGTACTTC
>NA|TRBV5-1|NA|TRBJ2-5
CASSLAGQDQETQYF
TGCGCCAGCAGCTTAGCGGGACAGGACCAAGAGACCCAGTACTTC
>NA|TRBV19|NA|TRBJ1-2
CASSMGPTFDYGYTF
TGTGCCAGTAGTATGGGCCCGACCTTTGACTATGGCTACACCTTC
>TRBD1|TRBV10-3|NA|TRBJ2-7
CAIRQGASYEQYF
TGTGCCATCAGACAGGGGGCCTCCTACGAGCAGTACTTC
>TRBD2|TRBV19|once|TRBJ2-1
CASSAGLVSGEQFF
TGTGCCAGTAGTGCCGGACTAGTTAGTGGTGAGCAGTTCTTC
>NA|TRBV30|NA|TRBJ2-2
CAWRADANTGELFF
TGTGCCTGGAGAGCTGACGCGAACACCGGGGAGCTGTTTTTT
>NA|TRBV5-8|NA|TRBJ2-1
CASRGPYGAGSYNEQFF
TGTGCCAGCAGGGGCCCCTACGGCGCGGGCTCCTACAATGAGCAGTTCTTC
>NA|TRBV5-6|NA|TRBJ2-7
CASSLALAYREQYF
TGTGCCAGCAGCTTGGCCTTGGCGTACCGCGAGCAGTACTTC
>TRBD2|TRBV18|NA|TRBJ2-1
CASSPRLAGGYNEQFF
TGTGCCAGCTCACCTAGACTAGCGGGAGGTTACAATGAGCAGTTCTTC
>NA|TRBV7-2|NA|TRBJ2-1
CASSSPGPYNEQFF
TGTGCCAGCAGCTCTCCGGGTCCCTACAATGAGCAGTTCTTC
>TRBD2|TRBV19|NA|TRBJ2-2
CASTPSPLAGGVWELFF
TGTGCCAGTACCCCCAGTCCACTAGCGGGAGGGGTCTGGGAGCTGTTTTTT
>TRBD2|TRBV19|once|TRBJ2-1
CASSATSGRYNEQFF
TGTGCCAGTAGCGCCACTAGCGGGAGGTACAATGAGCAGTTCTTC
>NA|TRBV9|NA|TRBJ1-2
CASSAETGAYGYTF
TGTGCCAGCAGCGCAGAGACAGGTGCATATGGCTACACCTTC
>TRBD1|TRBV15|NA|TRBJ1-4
CATSRDGGTGEKLFF
TGTGCCACCAGCAGAGATGGAGGGACAGGTGAAAAACTGTTTTTT
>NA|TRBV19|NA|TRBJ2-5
CASRGRLEEGQTQYF
TGTGCCAGTAGGGGTAGGCTGGAAGAGGGACAGACCCAGTACTTC
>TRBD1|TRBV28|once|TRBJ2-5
CASSLGTGGSETQYF
TGTGCCAGCAGCCTTGGGACAGGGGGCTCGGAGACCCAGTACTTC
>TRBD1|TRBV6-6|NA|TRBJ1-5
CASSSRRGQPQHF
TGTGCCAGCAGTTCCCGCAGGGGGCAGCCCCAGCATTTT
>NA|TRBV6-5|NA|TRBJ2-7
CASSPYSDTSYEQYF
TGTGCCAGCAGCCCATATTCGGACACATCCTACGAGCAGTACTTC
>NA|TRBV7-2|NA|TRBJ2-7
CASSSQQDYEQYF
TGTGCCAGCAGCTCCCAGCAAGATTACGAGCAGTACTTC
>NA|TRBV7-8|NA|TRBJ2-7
CASSLALGATYEQYF
TGTGCCAGCAGCTTAGCGTTAGGGGCGACCTACGAGCAGTACTTC